This paragraph reports one T cell receptor (beta chain). CDR3 length: 13 residues. V lost 5 bases to trimming and J lost 6 bases; unmatched junction nucleotides: 3. Data came from immunoSEQ multiplex PCR; TCRdb stores just in-frame clones and leaves some out. The data show around 300,000 clones, 80% to 90% seen once. The source of the sample is a study of blood T cell repertoires in COVID-19. Sample: peripheral blood. This chain joins TRBV12-3 or TRBV12-4 and TRBJ2-2; TRBD1 matches at 7 bases. The clonotype originates from a woman aged 45-65 years who had recovered from COVID-19. The CDR3 region is CASSGQGAGELFF. The CDR3, as DNA: TGTGCCAGCAGTGGGCAGGGGGCCGGGGAGCTGTTTTTT.